The 24 T cell receptor beta chains below were found in one sample sequenced in a study of blood T cell repertoires in COVID-19. Using immunoSEQ multiplex PCR, the repertoire was profiled, and TCRdb retains in-frame clones only, with some absent. The sample records fewer than 500,000 clones, 75% to 90% being singletons. Sequencing input: peripheral blood. These TCRs come from a woman aged 25 to 39 with active or convalescent COVID-19.

The DNA of the CDR3 is TGTGCCAGCAGTCTCGGGGTGGAGACCCAGTACTTC. Residues: CASSLGVETQYF. V usage is TRBV6-5 and J usage is TRBJ2-5, with D possibly matching TRBD2 (5 bases). The ends were cut back, 5 bases at V and 5 bases at J, with 9 bases in the middle. CDR1 is MNHEY and CDR2 is SVGAGI in the germline V gene. This CDR3 is 12 amino acids long.

DNA for the CDR3: TGTGCCAGCAGGACCTCTAGATCGGCCAACTATGGCTACACCTTC. Translating gives CASRTSRSANYGYTF. This chain joins TRBV6-5 and TRBJ1-2; D is undetermined. The length of the CDR3 is 15 residues. V gave up 6 bases and J gave up 2 bases, with 16 bases separating them. Germline lookup yields CDR1 MNHEY and CDR2 SVGAGI.

The V and J genes are TRBV5-1 and TRBJ2-7; D ambiguous. The CDR3 consists of 16 residues. Trimming removed 3 bases at V and 1 base at J, with 17 bases between. Per the germline V gene, CDR1 is SGHRS and CDR2 is YFSETQ. CDR3 protein: CASSSGSGWISYEQYF. In DNA form, the CDR3 reads TGCGCCAGCAGCTCGGGTTCGGGTTGGATTTCCTACGAGCAGTACTTC.

This chain joins TRBV7-8 and TRBJ2-6; TRBD2 is a possible D gene (7 bases). The CDR3 is made up of 21 amino acids. Trimming removed 3 bases from V and 0 bases from J, with 24 bases in between. Germline V CDR1 and CDR2: SGHVS, FQNEAQ. The DNA for the CDR3 is TGTGCCAGCAGCTTCCCCGGGGGGCCAGTCAGCCTCCTCTCTGGGGCCAACGTCCTGACTTTC. Its translation is CASSFPGGPVSLLSGANVLTF. Using reference TRBV7-8 and TRBJ2-6 for the parts outside the CDR3, the full variable domain is GAGVSQSPRYKVAKRGQDVALRCDPISGHVSLFWYQQALGQGPEFLTYFQNEAQLDKSGLPSDRFFAERPEGSVSTLKIQRTQQEDSAVYLCASSFPGGPVSLLSGANVLTFGAGSRLTVL.

This clone was found a few times. This chain uses TRBV30 with TRBJ2-1; 9 nucleotides line up with TRBD1. CDR1 is GTSNPN and CDR2 is SVGIG in the germline V gene (reference sequence). This CDR3 contains 14 residues. Trimming at V came to 4 bases and at J to 4 bases, leaving 5 bases not matched to a gene. This CDR3 reads CAWTKTGGYNEQFF. CDR3 nucleotide sequence: TGTGCCTGGACAAAGACAGGGGGGTACAATGAGCAGTTCTTC.

The chain employs TRBV27 and TRBJ2-5; 9 bases match TRBD1. The CDR3 runs 20 residues. V shed 3 bases, J shed 0 bases, and the junction held 17 bases outside the gene matches. Germline V lookup: CDR1 MNHEY, CDR2 SMNVEV (reference sequence). The CDR3 loop is CASSFPDRDRASRHQETQYF. The CDR3 DNA sequence: TGTGCCAGCAGTTTTCCTGACCGGGACAGGGCCAGCCGACACCAAGAGACCCAGTACTTC.

The J gene is TRBJ1-2, the V gene TRBV4-1, with TRBD1 matching over 9 bases. CDR3 size: 17 residues. V was clipped by 1 base and J by 7 bases; unmatched bases: 13. Germline CDR1 MGHRA, CDR2 YSYEKL. As DNA, the CDR3 is TGCGCCAGCAGCCAAGCTATAGTCCGGGACAGGGAGTTTGGCTACACCTTC. Encoded protein: CASSQAIVRDREFGYTF.

This chain links TRBV5-4 with TRBJ2-1; 10 positions match TRBD2. The CDR3 consists of 16 residues. The V and J ends lost 4 bases and 0 bases, in that order; junction bases with no gene match: 4. Germline assignment: CDR1 SGHNT and CDR2 YYREEE (reference sequence). The CDR3 here is CASSPGTSVSYNEQFF. CDR3 coding DNA: TGTGCCAGCAGCCCCGGGACTAGCGTCTCCTACAATGAGCAGTTCTTC.

This chain joins TRBV29-1 and TRBJ1-1; D may be TRBD1 (6 bases). The germline V gene has CDR1 SQVTM and CDR2 ANQGSEA. The CDR3 is 13 amino acids. V was pared by 4 bases and J by 2 bases, with 11 bases between. The CDR3 spells CSVGTDLNTEAFF. For the CDR3, the DNA is TGCAGCGTTGGGACAGACCTAAACACTGAAGCTTTCTTT.

This clone was seen a single time. The V gene is TRBV6-5, the J gene TRBJ1-1, with a possible D match to TRBD1 (5 bases). Germline V gene data show CDR1 as MNHEY and CDR2 as SVGAGI. Trimming took off 4 bases at V and 5 bases at J, with 17 bases between the two ends. The CDR3 extends over 15 amino acids. The CDR3 DNA follows: TGTGCCAGCAGTTCACTCGGACAAATTGGGACTGAAGCTTTCTTT. The encoded protein is CASSSLGQIGTEAFF.

The CDR3 spells CASSSLYANRDNEQFF. CDR3 coding DNA: TGTGCCAGTAGTTCCCTTTACGCCAACCGCGACAATGAGCAGTTCTTC. This sequence joins TRBV19 and TRBJ2-1; D not resolved. V was trimmed by 5 bases and J by 5 bases, leaving 19 bases between them. This CDR3 is 16 amino acids long. Germline lookup yields CDR1 LNHDA and CDR2 SQIVND (reference sequence).

This clone was seen a handful of times. This rearrangement joins TRBV4-2 to TRBJ2-7, with 12 bases that match TRBD2. This CDR3 contains 18 residues. Germline V CDR1 and CDR2: LGHNA, YNFKEQ. Losses at the gene ends were 4 bases for V and 2 bases for J; bases not matched to a gene: 12. CDR3 region: CASSPKAQSSGGAYEQYF. The CDR3 DNA reads TGTGCCAGCAGCCCCAAAGCCCAATCTAGCGGGGGGGCCTACGAGCAGTACTTC.

This chain uses TRBV2 with TRBJ1-2, with a tentative D call TRBD1 (5 bases). The CDR3 consists of 14 residues. In germline, CDR1 is SNHLY, CDR2 FYNNEI. V lost 6 bases, J lost 2 bases, and 13 bases lay in between. The CDR3, as DNA: TGTGCCAGCAGCTGGGGAGGGGTGAACTATGGCTACACCTTC. Protein: CASSWGGVNYGYTF.

The chain has TRBV5-1 and TRBJ1-2; 7 bases agree with TRBD1. With V trimmed by 4 bases and J by 6 bases, 9 bases remained unmatched. Looked up from germline, CDR1 is SGHRS and CDR2 is YFSETQ. The CDR3 spans 14 residues. The CDR3 sequence is CASSPNQGEDGYTF. The DNA of the CDR3 is TGCGCCAGCAGCCCAAACCAGGGGGAGGATGGCTACACCTTC.

This chain joins TRBV21-1 and TRBJ2-7; TRBD2 is the table's D call, not checked against the DNA. TRBV21-1 is noted as a pseudogene. The CDR3 has 14 amino acids. The CDR3 sequence: CASSKGGNSYEQYF. DNA of the CDR3: TGTGCCAGCAGCAAAGGAGGGAACTCCTACGAGCAGTACTTC.

The gene calls are TRBV7-8 and TRBJ2-3; TRBD2 agrees at 12 bases. The CDR3 has 16 residues. Unmatched junction bases numbered 7, after V lost 5 bases and J lost 4 bases. CDR1 is SGHVS, CDR2 FQNEAQ, per germline. CDR3 nucleotides: TGTGCCAGCAGCCTAAGACTAGCGGGAGCGCCAGATACGCAGTATTTT. Residues: CASSLRLAGAPDTQYF.

This clone was seen a few times. The J gene is TRBJ1-1, the V gene TRBV5-4; possible D gene TRBD1, 5 bases. The germline V gene has CDR1 SGHNT and CDR2 YYREEE (reference sequence). V lost 5 bases and J lost 0, with 8 bases in between. The length of the CDR3 is 13 residues. CDR3 residues: CASREQVNTEAFF. CDR3 sequence (DNA): TGTGCCAGCAGGGAACAGGTGAACACTGAAGCTTTCTTT.

CDR3 bases: TGTGCCTGGAGTACTAGCGGGACCGCAGGTCATAAGTTCTTC. This encodes CAWSTSGTAGHKFF. The chain is built from TRBV30 and TRBJ2-1, with TRBD2 identical over 10 bases. Germline CDR1 is GTSNPN and CDR2 is SVGIG (reference sequence). After removal of 2 bases from V and 14 bases from J, the junction contained 12 bases not matched to a gene. This CDR3 comprises 14 residues.

This clone showed up just a few times. The V and J genes are TRBV9 and TRBJ1-2, with unresolved D. The germline CDR1 and CDR2 sequences are SGDLS and YYNGEE. The CDR3 extends over 13 amino acids. Trimming took 3 bases from V and 7 from J, leaving 13 bases between them. Written as DNA, the CDR3 is TGTGCCAGCAGCGCTTCCACGGTTGGTGGCTACACCTTC. Translating it yields CASSASTVGGYTF.

This rearrangement joins TRBV19 to TRBJ2-1, with 11 bases aligning to TRBD2. The CDR3 extends over 16 amino acids. Germline V gene sequence: CDR1 LNHDA, CDR2 SQIVND (reference sequence). J was trimmed by 6 bases and V by 3 bases; bases with no gene match: 7. The CDR3: CASSISGTSGFNEQFF. The CDR3 DNA reads TGTGCCAGTAGTATTTCAGGGACTAGCGGTTTCAATGAGCAGTTCTTC.

The chain combines TRBV4-2 with TRBJ1-2, with TRBD1 matching over 9 bases. J was trimmed by 3 bases and V by 0 bases; bases with no gene match: 5. The CDR3 loop spans 16 amino acids. Germline assignment: CDR1 LGHNA and CDR2 YNFKEQ. The CDR3 reads CASSQDRDREHYGYTF. The CDR3 DNA sequence: TGTGCCAGCAGCCAAGACCGGGACAGGGAACACTATGGCTACACCTTC.

The gene calls are TRBV6-1 and TRBJ1-1; the D gene is possibly TRBD1 (5 bases). The CDR3 covers 13 residues. Germline lookup yields CDR1 MNHNS and CDR2 SASEGT. Trimming stripped 0 bases from V and 11 bases from J, with 13 bases between. CDR3 nucleotide sequence: TGTGCCAGCAGTGAAGCAGGGGTGCCGAGGGCTTTCTTT. Protein: CASSEAGVPRAFF.

This sequence joins TRBV29-1 and TRBJ1-2, with a tentative D call TRBD1 (5 bases). The germline V and J ends were trimmed by 0 bases and 4 bases, with 18 bases remaining between them. From germline, CDR1 is SQVTM and CDR2 ANQGSEA. The CDR3 spans 16 residues. The CDR3 sequence is CSVEDAEGYGFYGYTF. Here the CDR3 DNA reads TGCAGCGTTGAAGATGCGGAGGGGTACGGGTTCTATGGCTACACCTTC.

The chain couples TRBV5-1 to TRBJ2-7; either TRBD1 or TRBD2 may supply D (10 bases each). Germline V gene data show CDR1 as SGHRS and CDR2 as YFSETQ. V shed 4 bases and J shed 3 bases, with 23 bases lying between them. The CDR3 has 17 residues. The CDR3 reads CASSHDRGLAGVYEQYF. As DNA, the CDR3 is TGCGCCAGCAGCCACGACAGGGGGCTAGCGGGAGTCTACGAGCAGTACTTC. The variable domain in full, completed from reference TRBV5-1 and TRBJ2-7, reads KAGVTQTPRYLIKTRGQQVTLSCSPISGHRSVSWYQQTPGQGLQFLFEYFSETQRNKGNFPGRFSGRQFSNSRSEMNVSTLELGDSALYLCASSHDRGLAGVYEQYFGPGTRLTVT.